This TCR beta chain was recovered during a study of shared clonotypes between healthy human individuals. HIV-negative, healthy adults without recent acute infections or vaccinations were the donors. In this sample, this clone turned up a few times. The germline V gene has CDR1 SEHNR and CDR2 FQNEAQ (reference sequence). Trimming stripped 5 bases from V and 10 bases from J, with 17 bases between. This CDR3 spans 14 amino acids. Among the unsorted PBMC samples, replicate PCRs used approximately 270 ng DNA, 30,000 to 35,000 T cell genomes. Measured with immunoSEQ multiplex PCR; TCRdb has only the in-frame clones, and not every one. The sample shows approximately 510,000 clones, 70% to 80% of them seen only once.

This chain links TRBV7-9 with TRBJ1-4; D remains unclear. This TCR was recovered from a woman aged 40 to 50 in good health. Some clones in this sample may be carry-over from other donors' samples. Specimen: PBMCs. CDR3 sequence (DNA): TGTGCCAGCAGCAACGAAGCTCTCGGTGGAAAACTGTTTTTT. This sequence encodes CASSNEALGGKLFF.